Shown below are 30 T cell receptor beta chains from a single sample sequenced in a study of blood T cell repertoires in COVID-19. The method was immunoSEQ multiplex PCR; TCRdb's version includes in-frame clones alone and lacks a portion of them. The sample gives roughly 60,000 clones, around 83% of which show up once; 5.6% is in the top ten. The sample consisted of peripheral blood. The receptors come from a woman aged 60-70 years with acute or convalescent COVID-19.

The chain is built from TRBV10-3 and TRBJ2-3; D is possibly TRBD2 (6 bases). CDR3 length: 13 residues. CDR1 and CDR2 (germline): ENHRY, SYGVKD. Trimming removed 6 bases from V and 3 bases from J, with 10 bases in between. For the CDR3, the DNA is TGTGCCATCAGCGGGGACTTAACAGATACGCAGTATTTT. Translated, it gives CAISGDLTDTQYF.

The chain recombines TRBV7-9 with TRBJ2-2, with D tentatively TRBD2 (7 bases). Trimming shortened V by 3 bases and J by 3 bases, and 14 bases separated the two germline ends. The V gene's germline CDR1 is SEHNR and CDR2 FQNEAQ (reference sequence). The CDR3 spans 16 residues. CDR3 in amino acids: CASSFVGGRHTGELFF. CDR3 bases: TGTGCCAGCAGCTTCGTGGGGGGGCGTCACACCGGGGAGCTGTTTTTT.

The chain uses TRBV7-9 and TRBJ2-1; 13 nucleotides align to TRBD2. V dropped 3 bases and J dropped 0; count of bases not matched to a gene: 8. CDR3 length: 19 residues. CDR1 and CDR2 from the germline V gene are SEHNR and FQNEAQ (reference sequence). The CDR3 nucleotides are TGTGCCAGCAGCTTTAGGACTAGCGGGGGTGCGAGCTCCTACAATGAGCAGTTCTTC. It encodes CASSFRTSGGASSYNEQFF. Based on the CDR3 plus reference TRBV7-9 and TRBJ2-1, the full variable domain is DTGVSQNPRHKITKRGQNVTFRCDPISEHNRLYWYRQTLGQGPEFLTYFQNEAQLEKSRLLSDRFSAERPKGSFSTLEIQRTEQGDSAMYLCASSFRTSGGASSYNEQFFGPGTRLTVL.

The chain combines TRBV4-2 with TRBJ1-2, with a possible D match to TRBD1 (6 bases). Trimming took off 4 bases at V and 2 bases at J, with 17 bases between the two ends. The CDR3 consists of 16 residues. Germline loops: CDR1 LGHNA, CDR2 YNFKEQ. CDR3 in DNA: TGTGCCAGCAGCCTAGGACAGTCCCTCTTCAACTATGGCTACACCTTC. This gives the protein CASSLGQSLFNYGYTF.

J is TRBJ2-7 and V is TRBV12-3 or TRBV12-4; D is ambiguous. The CDR3 length is 13 residues. The V and J ends lost 0 bases and 6 bases respectively, with 9 bases between them. The CDR3 DNA is TGTGCCAGCAGTTTAGCGGGCACAATCGAGCAGTACTTC. Translated: CASSLAGTIEQYF.

The chain combines TRBV10-3 with TRBJ1-5; 8 nucleotides match TRBD1. CDR1 and CDR2 from the germline V gene are ENHRY and SYGVKD. The ends lost 0 bases at V and 4 bases at J; junction bases unmatched: 2. CDR3 length equals 15 residues. CDR3 sequence reads: CAISESRTGNQPQHF. The CDR3 nucleotides read TGTGCCATCAGTGAGTCGAGGACAGGGAATCAGCCCCAGCATTTT.

This chain connects TRBV5-1 to TRBJ2-1, with 15 bases aligning to TRBD2. With V trimmed by 4 bases and J by 9 bases, 5 bases remained unmatched. Germline V gene lookup returns CDR1 SGHRS and CDR2 YFSETQ. The CDR3 length is 15 residues. The CDR3 here is CASSGLAGGPSEQFF. For the CDR3, the DNA is TGCGCCAGCAGCGGACTAGCGGGGGGGCCAAGTGAGCAGTTCTTC. Based on the CDR3 plus reference TRBV5-1 and TRBJ2-1, the full variable domain is KAGVTQTPRYLIKTRGQQVTLSCSPISGHRSVSWYQQTPGQGLQFLFEYFSETQRNKGNFPGRFSGRQFSNSRSEMNVSTLELGDSALYLCASSGLAGGPSEQFFGPGTRLTVL.

The V call is TRBV19, the J call TRBJ1-1, with D possibly TRBD1 on 5 matching bases. Germline CDR1 reads LNHDA; CDR2 reads SQIVND (reference sequence). This CDR3 spans 13 amino acids. V dropped 3 bases and J dropped 0 bases, with 5 bases sitting between them. The CDR3 is CASSMGLNTEAFF. For the CDR3, the DNA is TGTGCCAGTAGTATGGGGCTGAACACTGAAGCTTTCTTT.

The rearrangement uses TRBV24-1 and TRBJ1-2; TRBD1 agrees at 9 bases. Germline V gene sequence: CDR1 KGHDR, CDR2 SFDVKD. Trimming cost V 5 bases and J 4 bases; bases outside gene matches: 7. This CDR3 comprises 15 residues. CDR3 region: CATSGTGTGIYGYTF. The CDR3 DNA follows: TGTGCCACCAGTGGGACCGGGACAGGGATCTATGGCTACACCTTC.

The rearrangement joins TRBV11-3 to TRBJ2-1; D remains unclear. V was shortened by 3 bases and J by 1 base, with 10 bases between the two germline ends. Per the germline V gene, CDR1 is SGHNT and CDR2 is YENEEA. The CDR3 totals 15 residues. This CDR3 is CASSFGRSSYNEQFF. CDR3 DNA: TGTGCCAGCAGCTTCGGCAGGTCATCCTACAATGAGCAGTTCTTC.

J is TRBJ1-1 and V is TRBV4-1; 8 positions match TRBD1. The V and J ends lost 6 bases and 1 base, in that order; junction bases with no gene match: 13. Germline-derived CDR1 and CDR2 are MGHRA and YSYEKL. The CDR3 is made up of 17 amino acids. The CDR3 region is CASRPGQGGFRNTEAFF. Here the CDR3 DNA reads TGCGCCAGCAGACCTGGACAGGGTGGCTTTCGGAACACTGAAGCTTTCTTT.

V and J are TRBV18 and TRBJ1-4; D might be TRBD1 (6 bases). V lost 2 bases and J 8 bases, leaving 15 bases between the germline ends. The CDR3 sequence is 15 residues long. Germline lookup yields CDR1 KGHSH and CDR2 LQKENI. Here the CDR3 reads CASSPRTVSREKLFF. Here the CDR3 DNA reads TGTGCCAGCTCACCAAGGACAGTGAGTAGGGAAAAACTGTTTTTT. Full variable domain (remainder filled in from reference TRBV18 and TRBJ1-4): NAGVMQNPRHLVRRRGQEARLRCSPMKGHSHVYWYRQLPEEGLKFMVYLQKENIIDESGMPKERFSAEFPKEGPSILRIQQVVRGDSAAYFCASSPRTVSREKLFFGSGTQLSVL.

The J gene is TRBJ1-5, the V gene TRBV9, with TRBD1 matching over 9 bases. V lost 3 bases and J lost 7; bases outside the gene matches: 5. Germline-derived CDR1 and CDR2 are SGDLS and YYNGEE. This CDR3 has 14 residues. This chain's CDR3 is CASSGDRARQPQHF. CDR3 nucleotide sequence: TGTGCCAGCAGCGGGGACAGGGCAAGACAGCCCCAGCATTTT.

This clone has more than one count but fewer than ten. The chain carries TRBV3-1 (or the pseudogene TRBV3-2) and TRBJ1-6; D remains unclear. CDR3 size: 15 residues. The V and J ends lost 3 bases and 0 bases respectively, with 6 bases between them. CDR1 LGHDT and CDR2 YNNKEL come from the germline V gene (reference sequence). The CDR3 DNA reads TGTGCCAGCAGCCAGTCGAGCTCCTATAATTCACCCCTCCACTTT. As protein: CASSQSSSYNSPLHF.

J is TRBJ1-4 and V is TRBV9; no definite D call. V shed 0 bases and J shed 8 bases, with 14 bases lying between them. Germline CDR1 and CDR2: SGDLS and YYNGEE. This CDR3 is built from 15 residues. Here the CDR3 DNA reads TGTGCCAGCAGCGTAGACGCGGGGTCCCACGAAAAACTGTTTTTT. This sequence encodes CASSVDAGSHEKLFF.

The chain couples TRBV7-7 to TRBJ2-3; the match to TRBD1 covers 7 bases. The germline V gene has CDR1 SSHAT and CDR2 FNYEAQ (reference sequence). With 5 bases clipped from V and 1 base from J, the junction kept 3 bases outside the gene matches. The CDR3 is made up of 14 amino acids. The CDR3 loop reads CASSPTGGTDTQYF. For the CDR3, the DNA is TGTGCCAGCAGCCCCACAGGGGGCACAGATACGCAGTATTTT.

The chain uses TRBV19 and TRBJ1-3; no definite D call. The CDR3 is made up of 17 amino acids. CDR1 is LNHDA, CDR2 SQIVND, per germline (reference sequence). Trimming took 3 bases from V and 0 from J, leaving 15 bases between them. CDR3 sequence reads: CASSIPVDWSSGNTIYF. In DNA form, the CDR3 reads TGTGCCAGTAGTATCCCCGTTGACTGGAGCTCTGGAAACACCATATATTTT.

This chain links TRBV27 with TRBJ2-7, with D maybe TRBD2 (6 bases). Per germline, CDR1 MNHEY and CDR2 SMNVEV (reference sequence). The length of the CDR3 is 15 residues. V was pared by 3 bases and J by 0 bases, with 12 bases between. The CDR3 bases are TGTGCCAGCAGTTTCACTGGGGGGATCTCCTACGAGCAGTACTTC. It is translated as CASSFTGGISYEQYF.

The chain carries TRBV5-8 and TRBJ1-1; no definite D call. Germline V gives CDR1 SGHTS, CDR2 YDEGEE. The CDR3 has 15 residues. Trimming shortened V by 0 bases and J by 5 bases, and 14 bases separated the two germline ends. CDR3 in amino acids: CASSLAGNLRTEAFF. As DNA, the CDR3 is TGTGCCAGCAGCTTGGCCGGGAATCTGAGGACTGAAGCTTTCTTT.

This rearrangement joins TRBV11-2 to TRBJ1-2, with 9 bases fitting TRBD1. Germline-derived CDR1 and CDR2 are SGHAT and FQNNGV. CDR3 length: 14 amino acids. V shed 0 bases, J shed 8 bases, and the junction held 4 bases outside the gene matches. CDR3 DNA sequence: TGTGCCAGCAGCTTAGAAACAGGGGGCCGAGGCTACACCTTC. It translates to CASSLETGGRGYTF.

The rearrangement links TRBV6-5 to TRBJ1-5, with D maybe TRBD1 (5 bases). From germline, CDR1 is MNHEY and CDR2 SVGAGI. CDR3 length equals 14 residues. V lost 6 bases to trimming and J lost 3 bases, with 12 bases between them. The CDR3 DNA reads as TGTGCCAGCAGGTGGACATTGCACAATCAGCCCCAGCATTTT. Its translation is CASRWTLHNQPQHF.

This clone was seen more than once but under ten times. The V call is TRBV15, the J call TRBJ1-1; D not resolved. The CDR3 is 13 amino acids. In germline, CDR1 is LNHNV, CDR2 YYDKDF (reference sequence). Trimming removed 3 bases at V and 3 bases at J, with 8 bases between. The CDR3 sequence is CATSRTLDTEAFF. Here the CDR3 DNA reads TGTGCCACCAGCAGGACATTAGACACTGAAGCTTTCTTT.

The J gene is TRBJ1-1, the V gene TRBV6-6; TRBD1 might be the D (5 bases). V was cut by 5 bases and J by 6 bases, with 16 bases left in between. The CDR3 is 14 residues long. Germline V gives CDR1 MNHNY, CDR2 SVGAGI (reference sequence). CDR3 nucleotides: TGTGCCAGCAGTGCGACGCCCGGGGGGGCTGAAGCTTTCTTT. Protein: CASSATPGGAEAFF.

The gene calls are TRBV7-9 and TRBJ2-5, with 8 bases identical to TRBD1. Trimming cost V 5 bases and J 5 bases; bases outside gene matches: 10. Germline V gives CDR1 SEHNR, CDR2 FQNEAQ (reference sequence). This CDR3 is built from 15 residues. CDR3 in DNA: TGTGCCAGCAGCAAGGGGGCAGGGGGCAAGGAGACCCAGTACTTC. Its translation is CASSKGAGGKETQYF.

The CDR3: CACAGQGTSPLHF. CDR3 nucleotides: TGTGCCTGCGCGGGACAGGGAACTTCACCCCTCCACTTT. The chain couples TRBV30 to TRBJ1-6; TRBD1 agrees at 9 bases. Germline V CDR1 and CDR2: GTSNPN, SVGIG (reference sequence). This CDR3 region has 13 residues. V lost 6 bases to trimming and J lost 9 bases; unmatched junction nucleotides: 6.

The chain couples TRBV6-5 to TRBJ2-4; the D gene is possibly TRBD2 (5 bases). Germline CDR1 and CDR2: MNHEY and SVGAGI. The CDR3 sequence is 16 residues long. V gave up 1 base and J gave up 8 bases, with 18 bases separating them. CDR3 DNA: TGTGCCAGCAGTTACTTCGGTGGGAACCGGGGTGACATTCAGTACTTC. Translated, it gives CASSYFGGNRGDIQYF.

The V and J genes are TRBV5-4 and TRBJ2-7; possibly TRBD2 for D (6 bases). CDR3 length: 12 residues. V lost 3 bases and J 6 bases, leaving 10 bases between the germline ends. Germline CDR1 SGHNT, CDR2 YYREEE (reference sequence). CDR3 DNA sequence: TGTGCCAGCAGCTATCGGAGGGGCGAGCAGTACTTC. Residues: CASSYRRGEQYF.

The J gene is TRBJ1-4, the V gene TRBV5-1; D possibly corresponds to TRBD1 (6 bases). Germline V CDR1 and CDR2: SGHRS, YFSETQ. Between the trimmed V and J ends, which lost 4 bases and 2 bases, there was a span of 9 bases. The CDR3 is 14 amino acids. For the CDR3, the DNA is TGCGCCAGCAGCCAGGGGATGACTAATGAAAAACTGTTTTTT. Amino acids: CASSQGMTNEKLFF.

This chain links TRBV6-1 with TRBJ1-1; 7 positions match TRBD1. The CDR3 totals 17 residues. Losses at the gene ends were 4 bases for V and 1 base for J; bases not matched to a gene: 12. Per the germline V gene, CDR1 is MNHNS and CDR2 is SASEGT. The CDR3 DNA follows: TGTGCCAGCAGTGGACAGGGTCTCTTAGGGGGGAACACTGAAGCTTTCTTT. Encoded protein: CASSGQGLLGGNTEAFF.

The chain carries TRBV2 and TRBJ1-2; TRBD1 agrees at 9 bases. Trimming cost V 8 bases and J 4 bases; bases outside gene matches: 5. Germline lookup yields CDR1 SNHLY and CDR2 FYNNEI. The CDR3 extends over 13 amino acids. CDR3 region: CASRGQGIYGYTF. In DNA, the CDR3 is TGTGCCAGCCGGGGACAGGGAATCTATGGCTACACCTTC.